This entry lists 13 T cell receptor beta chains sequenced from one sample in a study of T-cell reconstitution after alpha-beta-depleted transplantation in children. This sample's TCRbeta library carried unique molecular identifier barcodes. TCRdb fed the PCR reads into MiXCR, producing one record per CDR3 protein. The sample lists around 50,000 distinct CDR3 sequences, roughly 50% occurring once. The specimen was peripheral blood, collected before TCRalphabeta/CD19-depleted stem cell transplant. The receptors derive from a boy in the first two years of life with SCID, due to receive a stem cell transplant.

The chain is built from TRBV5-6 and TRBJ2-3; D remains unclear. Deletions cut 4 bases from V and 0 bases from J, with 3 bases between. This CDR3 contains 12 residues. CDR1 is SGHDT, CDR2 YYEEEE, per germline. CDR3 in DNA: TGTGCCAGCAGCCCTAGCACAGATACGCAGTATTTT. Protein sequence: CASSPSTDTQYF.

This chain uses TRBV27 with TRBJ2-5; 8 bases align to TRBD2. J gave up 5 bases and V 7 bases, and 12 bases lay outside the gene matches. The CDR3 sequence is 15 residues long. The V gene's germline CDR1 is MNHEY and CDR2 SMNVEV (reference sequence). The CDR3 sequence is CASTPQTSVVETQYF. The CDR3 nucleotides are TGTGCCAGCACTCCTCAGACTAGCGTAGTGGAGACCCAGTACTTC.

The chain uses TRBV6-5 and TRBJ2-7; maybe TRBD1 (5 bases). Germline V gene lookup returns CDR1 MNHEY and CDR2 SVGAGI. The ends were cut back, 4 bases at V and 3 bases at J, with 13 bases in the middle. The CDR3 length is 14 residues. The CDR3 loop is CASSWGPIDYEQYF. In DNA, the CDR3 is TGTGCCAGCAGTTGGGGCCCTATTGACTACGAGCAGTACTTC.

This clonotype occurred a few times. The chain links TRBV4-1 to TRBJ1-5; 9 bases are shared with TRBD1. With V trimmed by 2 bases and J by 2 bases, 4 bases remained unmatched. CDR1 and CDR2 (germline): MGHRA, YSYEKL. This CDR3 has 16 residues. CDR3 amino acids: CASSQSWTGGNQPQHF. CDR3 nucleotide sequence: TGCGCCAGCAGCCAAAGTTGGACAGGGGGCAATCAGCCCCAGCATTTT.

This clonotype was observed a handful of times. V and J are TRBV20-1 and TRBJ2-1; 9 bases are shared with TRBD2. Germline V gives CDR1 DFQATT, CDR2 SNEGSKA (reference sequence). With V trimmed by 3 bases and J by 4 bases, 4 bases remained unmatched. This CDR3 contains 14 residues. DNA of the CDR3: TGCAGTGCTAGTGCGCTAGCGGGATACAATGAGCAGTTCTTC. Translated, it gives CSASALAGYNEQFF.

DNA of the CDR3: TGTGCCAGCAGCGCTGGACGGGGCCCTGGAAACACCATATATTTT. Translated, it gives CASSAGRGPGNTIYF. The J gene is TRBJ1-3, the V gene TRBV9, with D maybe TRBD1 (5 bases). Germline V gene data show CDR1 as SGDLS and CDR2 as YYNGEE. Trimming cost V 3 bases and J 2 bases, with 12 bases left between them. This CDR3 region has 15 residues.

The chain links TRBV3-1 to TRBJ1-2; unclear D gene. CDR1 is LGHDT, CDR2 YNNKEL, per germline (reference sequence). The V end lost 8 bases, the J end lost 7 bases, and 17 bases lay between the germline ends. The CDR3 runs 13 residues. The CDR3 protein is CASFHLSTGGYTF. The CDR3 nucleotides are TGTGCCAGCTTTCACCTCTCAACGGGTGGCTACACCTTC.

The chain joins TRBV20-1 to TRBJ1-2; TRBD1 agrees at 9 bases. Losses at the gene ends were 0 bases for V and 7 bases for J; bases not matched to a gene: 6. The CDR3 is 14 amino acids. Per germline, CDR1 DFQATT and CDR2 SNEGSKA (reference sequence). The CDR3 reads CSARDLTGGAGYTF. In nucleotides, the CDR3 is TGCAGTGCTAGAGACCTGACAGGGGGGGCTGGCTACACCTTC.

The chain joins TRBV4-1 to TRBJ2-6; D might be TRBD1 or TRBD2, each matching 5 bases. The CDR3 is 18 residues long. V lost 2 bases to trimming and J lost 1 base, with 15 bases between them. Germline CDR1 reads MGHRA; CDR2 reads YSYEKL. CDR3 protein: CASSQIDMGVSGANVLTF. CDR3 nucleotides: TGCGCCAGCAGCCAAATTGATATGGGGGTGTCTGGGGCCAACGTCCTGACTTTC.

In its sample, this clonotype was seen a few times. This chain joins TRBV12-3 or TRBV12-4 and TRBJ1-1, with TRBD1 matching 8 bases. The junction had 6 bases not matched to a gene; V was cut back by 8 bases and J by 1 base. This CDR3 spans 14 amino acids. The CDR3, as DNA: TGTGCCAGCGGAAAGGACAGGGAGAACACTGAAGCTTTCTTT. Its translation is CASGKDRENTEAFF.

The genes are TRBV5-4 and TRBJ1-2; D is unresolved. The CDR3 runs to 14 residues. Deletions cut 1 base from V and 2 bases from J, with 9 bases between. CDR1 is SGHNT and CDR2 is YYREEE in the germline V gene (reference sequence). For the CDR3, the DNA is TGTGCCAGCAGCTTGATGGTCGAGAACTATGGCTACACCTTC. It translates to CASSLMVENYGYTF.

This chain connects TRBV20-1 to TRBJ2-7; TRBD2 matches 10 bases. With V trimmed by 0 bases and J by 3 bases, 5 bases remained unmatched. Per germline, CDR1 DFQATT and CDR2 SNEGSKA (reference sequence). This CDR3 spans 15 amino acids. CDR3 amino acids: CSARDGTSVSYEQYF. CDR3 DNA sequence: TGCAGTGCTAGAGACGGGACTAGCGTAAGCTACGAGCAGTACTTC.

The chain is built from TRBV5-1 and TRBJ2-1, with a tentative D call TRBD2 (6 bases). The germline V and J ends were trimmed by 4 bases and 8 bases, with 16 bases remaining between them. There are 14 residues in the CDR3. Germline CDR1 reads SGHRS; CDR2 reads YFSETQ. DNA of the CDR3: TGCGCCAGCAGCCCCGATCCTAGCGTCGATGAGCAGTTCTTC. Translation: CASSPDPSVDEQFF.